The 3 T cell receptor beta chains in this list originate from one sample, sequenced in a study of blood T cells in healthy people across ages. A second PCR, run for 7 to 11 cycles, used a sample-barcoded 5' primer plus a J-beta primer mix. TCRdb used MiXCR to reprocess the 5' RACE reads, holding one entry per CDR3 protein. This sample carries some 860,000 distinct CDR3 sequences, more than 55% of them seen once, and the ten largest clones take 25% to 30%. Sequencing was carried out using blood. These receptors came from a man aged 40-49 years in good health.

This clonotype appeared a single time. V is TRBV5-1 and J is TRBJ2-1; no clear D gene. V was pared by 2 bases and J by 5 bases, with 14 bases between. The CDR3 is 15 residues long. The germline V gene encodes CDR1 SGHRS and CDR2 YFSETQ. The CDR3 region is CASSLLSYGNNEQFF. The DNA for the CDR3 is TGCGCCAGCAGCTTACTAAGCTACGGTAACAATGAGCAGTTCTTC. The full variable domain, with the rest looked up from reference TRBV5-1 and TRBJ2-1, is KAGVTQTPRYLIKTRGQQVTLSCSPISGHRSVSWYQQTPGQGLQFLFEYFSETQRNKGNFPGRFSGRQFSNSRSEMNVSTLELGDSALYLCASSLLSYGNNEQFFGPGTRLTVL.

The chain joins TRBV9 to TRBJ2-3; TRBD2 matches at 11 bases. CDR1 SGDLS and CDR2 YYNGEE come from the germline V gene. The CDR3 consists of 17 residues. J gave up 6 bases and V 3 bases, and 12 bases lay outside the gene matches. CDR3: CASSASALAGEVDTQYF. CDR3 nucleotides: TGTGCCAGCAGCGCAAGTGCACTAGCGGGAGAGGTGGATACGCAGTATTTT.

This chain joins TRBV3-1 and TRBJ2-4, with D perhaps TRBD1 or TRBD2 (5 bases each). The end of the DNA is better explained by TRBJ2-7, so the J call may be wrong. The CDR3 covers 13 residues. Germline values: CDR1 LGHDT, CDR2 YNNKEL (reference sequence). The CDR3 region is CASSRYQGVEQYF. CDR3 sequence (DNA): TGTGCCAGCAGCCGATACCAGGGAGTCGAGCAGTACTTC.